Listed below are T cell receptor beta chains from one sample, sequenced in a study of Ad26.COV2.S vaccination and SARS-CoV-2 variants. Clones were read by immunoSEQ multiplex PCR, and TCRdb kept only the in-frame ones, dropping some. The data contain around 300,000 clones, 65% to 90% of them singletons. The sample here was peripheral blood, taken in a trial of Ad26.COV2.S vaccine versus placebo. These receptor sequences come from a person aged 18-65 years who received the Ad26.COV2.S COVID-19 vaccine or a placebo. Each CDR3 is given with its conserved first and last residue. The D gene is left open where the match is weak. Size is stated for part of the rows, as once, few or many counts, or as a class when the clone is expanded.

j_call d_call clone_size v_call cdr3_aa cdr3_nt
TRBJ2-2 NA NA TRBV9 CASSVDGTGELFF TGTGCCAGCAGCGTAGATGGCACCGGGGAGCTGTTTTTT
TRBJ2-1 NA NA TRBV24-1 CATSDPTLRRGNNYNEQFF TGTGCCACCAGTGATCCCACCCTTCGGAGGGGCAATAACTACAATGAGCAGTTCTTC
TRBJ2-7 NA once TRBV15 CATSTPLTRSYEQYF TGTGCCACCAGCACCCCGCTAACTCGGTCCTACGAGCAGTACTTC
TRBJ1-6 NA NA TRBV27 CASKFLHYNSPLHF TGTGCCAGCAAATTTCTCCACTATAATTCACCCCTCCACTTT
TRBJ1-2 NA NA TRBV28 CASSFGFNYGYTF TGTGCCAGCAGTTTTGGGTTTAACTATGGCTACACCTTC
TRBJ1-6 NA once TRBV5-1 CASSLVQDRGSPLHF TGCGCCAGCAGCTTGGTGCAGGACAGAGGATCACCCCTCCACTTT
TRBJ1-1 TRBD1 NA TRBV5-4 CASSLVEGQGAEAFF TGTGCCAGCAGCTTGGTAGAGGGACAGGGGGCGGAAGCTTTCTTT
TRBJ1-6 NA NA TRBV27 CASSLQGRSSYNSPLHF TGTGCCAGCAGTTTACAGGGACGGAGCTCCTATAATTCACCCCTCCACTTT
TRBJ2-6 TRBD1 NA TRBV5-1 CASSPGQGGVFSGANVLTF TGCGCCAGCAGCCCCGGACAGGGGGGCGTTTTCTCTGGGGCCAACGTCCTGACTTTC
TRBJ1-5 TRBD1 once TRBV30 CAWRAPGQGNQPQHF TGTGCCTGGAGGGCCCCGGGACAGGGTAATCAGCCCCAGCATTTT
TRBJ2-5 NA NA TRBV6-6 CASSYSEGRETQYF TGTGCCAGCAGTTACTCTGAAGGGAGAGAGACCCAGTACTTC
TRBJ1-3 NA NA TRBV2 CASSGLQENGNTIYF TGTGCCAGCAGTGGGTTACAGGAAAATGGAAACACCATATATTTT
TRBJ1-3 NA NA TRBV28 CASSLRGEEGNTIYF TGTGCCAGCAGTTTAAGGGGCGAGGAGGGAAACACCATATATTTT
TRBJ1-2 NA NA TRBV6-2/TRBV6-3 CASSPESNGYTF TGTGCCAGCAGTCCGGAATCGAATGGCTACACCTTC
TRBJ2-4 NA NA TRBV6-5 CASSSGQLAKNIQYF TGTGCCAGCAGTTCTGGACAACTAGCCAAAAACATTCAGTACTTC
TRBJ2-2 NA once TRBV7-8 CASSMDLGSELFF TGTGCCAGCAGCATGGACCTAGGGTCGGAGCTGTTTTTT
TRBJ1-4 NA NA TRBV19 CASSPLGDPTNEKLFF TGTGCCAGTAGTCCACTTGGGGATCCAACTAATGAAAAACTGTTTTTT
TRBJ2-7 NA NA TRBV28 CASSSPMGAHEQYF TGTGCCAGCAGTTCCCCCATGGGGGCCCACGAGCAGTACTTC
TRBJ1-4 NA NA TRBV18 CASSPDRPNEKLFF TGTGCCAGCTCACCAGACAGGCCTAATGAAAAACTGTTTTTT
TRBJ1-1 NA NA TRBV7-2 CASSFDSVNTEAFF TGTGCCAGCAGCTTCGACAGTGTGAACACTGAAGCTTTCTTT
TRBJ2-7 TRBD2 NA TRBV29-1 CSARGLAGANEQYF TGCAGCGCCCGAGGGTTAGCGGGGGCGAACGAGCAGTACTTC
TRBJ2-1 NA once TRBV6-2/TRBV6-3 CASSYRINEQFF TGTGCCAGCAGTTACCGTATCAATGAGCAGTTCTTC
TRBJ2-5 NA once TRBV20-1 CSASRDGSPETQYF TGCAGTGCTAGTAGGGACGGATCCCCAGAGACCCAGTACTTC
TRBJ2-7 TRBD1 NA TRBV27 CASRPGTGGYEQYF TGTGCCAGCCGTCCCGGGACAGGAGGCTACGAGCAGTACTTC
TRBJ2-7 NA few TRBV28 CASSLNRVKIYEQYF TGTGCCAGCAGTTTAAACAGGGTAAAAATCTACGAGCAGTACTTC
TRBJ2-3 NA NA TRBV20-1 CSAGSPDTQYF TGCAGTGCGGGAAGCCCAGATACGCAGTATTTT
TRBJ1-2 TRBD1 NA TRBV27 CASSFRSGGSGYTF TGTGCCAGCAGTTTTAGGTCAGGGGGTTCGGGCTACACCTTC